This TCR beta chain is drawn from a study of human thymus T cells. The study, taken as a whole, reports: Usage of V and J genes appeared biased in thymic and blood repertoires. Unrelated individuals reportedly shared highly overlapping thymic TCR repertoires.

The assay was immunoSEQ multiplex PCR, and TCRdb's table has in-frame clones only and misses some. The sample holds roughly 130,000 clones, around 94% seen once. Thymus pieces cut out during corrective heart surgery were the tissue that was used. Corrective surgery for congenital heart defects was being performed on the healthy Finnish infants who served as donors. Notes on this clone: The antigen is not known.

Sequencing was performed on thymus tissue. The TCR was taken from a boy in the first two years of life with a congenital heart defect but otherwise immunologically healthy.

The CDR3 sequence: CASSLGGLGANVLTF. For the CDR3, the DNA is TGCGCCTCATCCTTAGGGGGGCTTGGGGCCAACGTCCTGACTTTC. V gene TRBV5-1 combines with J gene TRBJ2-6; either TRBD1 or TRBD2 may fit D (6 bases each). The V gene lost 10 bases and the J gene lost 3 bases, with 17 bases spanning the gap. CDR1 and CDR2 from the germline V gene are SGHRS and YFSETQ. This CDR3 comprises 15 residues.